The rows below give T cell receptor beta chains drawn from one sample of a study of blood T cells in healthy people across ages. TCRdb fed the 5' RACE reads into MiXCR, producing one record per CDR3 protein. Among about 830,000 distinct CDR3 sequences listed, about 59% were seen once. Source material: blood. The receptors originated from a man aged 25 to 40 in good health. Each CDR3 is given without its conserved first and last residue. Each record gives: CDR3 length, V gene, CDR3 protein.

cdr3_length: 11; v_call: TRBV4-2; cdr3_aa: ASRGDRSLFYT
cdr3_length: 13; v_call: TRBV5-1; cdr3_aa: ASSHGTQQRGEQF
cdr3_length: 14; v_call: TRBV14; cdr3_aa: ASSQPGQGRYNEQF
cdr3_length: 11; v_call: TRBV3-1; cdr3_aa: ASSPTRDGGYT
cdr3_length: 11; v_call: TRBV28; cdr3_aa: ASSLYRVLGYT
cdr3_length: 12; v_call: TRBV5-1; cdr3_aa: ASSWDREVYGYT
cdr3_length: 11; v_call: TRBV20-1; cdr3_aa: RARDWEDDGYT
cdr3_length: 11; v_call: TRBV20-1; cdr3_aa: SGGPLSTDTQY
cdr3_length: 13; v_call: TRBV7-9; cdr3_aa: ASSLWTGGDYGYT
cdr3_length: 13; v_call: TRBV3-1; cdr3_aa: ASSQDIASKDGYT
cdr3_length: 14; v_call: TRBV4-2; cdr3_aa: ASSQDAGGSNSPLH
cdr3_length: 13; v_call: TRBV12-3/TRBV12-4; cdr3_aa: ASSLARAGTDTQY
cdr3_length: 10; v_call: TRBV7-2; cdr3_aa: ASSLGTGDQY
cdr3_length: 12; v_call: TRBV20-1; cdr3_aa: SARLRDRGLEQY
cdr3_length: 15; v_call: TRBV28; cdr3_aa: ASRSLTGAFYSYEQY
cdr3_length: 12; v_call: TRBV5-1; cdr3_aa: ASSPSATNYGYT
cdr3_length: 17; v_call: TRBV29-1; cdr3_aa: SVQRGGQGNQTSTDTQY
cdr3_length: 13; v_call: TRBV11-2; cdr3_aa: ASSLSWEGRGEQY
cdr3_length: 11; v_call: TRBV7-3; cdr3_aa: ASSPGEANVLT
cdr3_length: 11; v_call: TRBV3-1; cdr3_aa: ASSLFGTWEQY
cdr3_length: 11; v_call: TRBV29-1; cdr3_aa: SVEGGGYNEQL
cdr3_length: 13; v_call: TRBV6-5; cdr3_aa: ASSSGQGLTGELF
cdr3_length: 14; v_call: TRBV12-3/TRBV12-4; cdr3_aa: ASRRLAGSGTDTQY
cdr3_length: 12; v_call: TRBV20-1; cdr3_aa: SARLRGGSYGYT
cdr3_length: 12; v_call: TRBV29-1; cdr3_aa: SVEPGTAFNEQF
cdr3_length: 11; v_call: TRBV2; cdr3_aa: ASSSWRNYGYT
cdr3_length: 12; v_call: TRBV6-5; cdr3_aa: ASSPFPSTDTQY
cdr3_length: 13; v_call: TRBV12-3/TRBV12-4; cdr3_aa: ASSPGRGGADTQY
cdr3_length: 10; v_call: TRBV29-1; cdr3_aa: STEGTSREQY
cdr3_length: 14; v_call: TRBV7-3; cdr3_aa: ASSLRTGGATDTQY
cdr3_length: 11; v_call: TRBV7-2; cdr3_aa: AGYDWTTDTQY
cdr3_length: 14; v_call: TRBV7-9; cdr3_aa: ASSLLGGNTAYEQY
cdr3_length: 11; v_call: TRBV27; cdr3_aa: ASSLRYYNEQF
cdr3_length: 14; v_call: TRBV7-9; cdr3_aa: ASSFPVHPGPYEAF
cdr3_length: 13; v_call: TRBV15; cdr3_aa: ATSRDGGGADTQY
cdr3_length: 10; v_call: TRBV20-1; cdr3_aa: SARRTNQPQH
cdr3_length: 16; v_call: TRBV28; cdr3_aa: ASSLLGPEGAYDYGCT
cdr3_length: 14; v_call: TRBV7-3; cdr3_aa: ASSFPIGSGANVLT
cdr3_length: 13; v_call: TRBV4-3; cdr3_aa: ASSQPRLGGRGYT
cdr3_length: 14; v_call: TRBV6-5; cdr3_aa: ASSRQIGTGRDEQY
cdr3_length: 12; v_call: TRBV10-3; cdr3_aa: AISGERVSQPQH
cdr3_length: 15; v_call: TRBV6-2/TRBV6-3; cdr3_aa: ASSQIFLRDRAYEQY
cdr3_length: 14; v_call: TRBV12-3/TRBV12-4; cdr3_aa: ASRRYKAGGADTQY
cdr3_length: 14; v_call: TRBV4-2; cdr3_aa: ASSQLGQFYNSPLH